A selection of T cell receptor beta chains follows, all from one sample in a study of blood T cell repertoires in COVID-19. The protocol was immunoSEQ multiplex PCR, while the TCRdb copy is restricted to in-frame clones and leaves out a portion. The sample includes over 55,000 clones, 70% to 90% of them seen just once. Sequenced: peripheral blood. The receptors were gathered from a man aged 45-65 years with acute or convalescent COVID-19. CDR3s leave out the opening cysteine and the closing phenylalanine or tryptophan. D genes are given only for firm matches.

D gene	V gene	CDR3 protein
TRBD1	TRBV4-1	ASSLFGTGPNQPQH
-	TRBV29-1	SVEPEGNIQY
TRBD1	TRBV9	ASSAGTGGETQY
-	TRBV2	ASSEAAGSYNEQF
TRBD2	TRBV4-1	ASSQESSAGGNTDTQY
-	TRBV9	ASSVEWSQDGTGELF
-	TRBV5-6	ASSLEQVFSTDTQY
-	TRBV5-1	ASSRSSYNEQF
TRBD1	TRBV7-8	ASSLEGTGINEKLF
TRBD2	TRBV7-6	ASSLFGTSEETQY
-	TRBV28	ASTFGGGTEAF
-	TRBV2	ASSEPLEGRDYEQY
TRBD1	TRBV11-2	ASSLDRGGSKTQY
-	TRBV10-1	ASSESSAYTQY
TRBD2	TRBV7-3	ASSKTSGAGELF
TRBD1	TRBV5-5	ASSLEWDRVYGYT
-	TRBV28	ASSSSPGQGPGYT
TRBD1	TRBV5-1	ASRSGGGNTIY
TRBD1	TRBV29-1	SVEPEQGAPYGYT
-	TRBV10-3	AISGTGGAHNEQF
TRBD1	TRBV12-5	ASGPGVPGTGESPLH
-	TRBV14	ASSQVRGWNTGELF
TRBD1	TRBV4-1	ASSQSTGGTEAF
-	TRBV4-1	ASSPYAGEQY
-	TRBV5-1	ASASRAYNEQF
TRBD2	TRBV6-5	ASSYAPSGKETQY
TRBD1	TRBV28	ASSLGQGIYQPQH
TRBD2	TRBV9	ASSPDGRAGELF
-	TRBV29-1	SVGLGDGYT
TRBD1	TRBV19	ASSSRKLQGDTEAF
-	TRBV5-8	ASSLVADTQY
TRBD1	TRBV27	ASSSYDRANGYT
TRBD2	TRBV3-1/TRBV3-2	ASSVPSGGIYNEQF
TRBD2	TRBV6-4	ASFHRLAGRETQY
TRBD1	TRBV30	AWDGRTGGGVDTQY
TRBD1	TRBV19	ASSIGGQGNYGYT
TRBD1	TRBV27	ASSLGPTGEPYEQY
TRBD2	TRBV11-2	ASSLVRGDLTGELF
TRBD1	TRBV6-5	ASSYSRQGGTEAF
TRBD1	TRBV15	ATSRDRGGGNTIY
TRBD1	TRBV11-2	ASSEGDRGY
TRBD2	TRBV6-5	ASSYNPREGYNEQF
TRBD2	TRBV4-1	ASTPGAGGPVDTQY
-	TRBV7-6	ASSPGHQTNTGELF
-	TRBV9	ASGESTYNEQF
TRBD2	TRBV5-5	ASSPGGRASYEQY
TRBD2	TRBV7-6	ASSSLTSGEYNEQF
-	TRBV4-2	ASSQVVNSGDLSYEQY
-	TRBV5-1	ASSFGQGWGEAF
TRBD2	TRBV10-2	ASRLAGGDNEQF
-	TRBV30	AWSVNSADTQY
TRBD1	TRBV19	ATKPGQGGGGELF
TRBD1	TRBV30	AWSVFTGGFFEHPVQF
-	TRBV21-1	ASSQGGGIGQETQY
-	TRBV5-1	ASSSQGDANTGELF